This TCR beta chain was recorded in a study of T cells in tumors after PD-1 blockade. Generated by immunoSEQ multiplex PCR, the TCRdb table keeps only in-frame clones and is missing some. Here the sample spans around 25,000 clones, roughly 80% being singletons. The source was PBMCs, collected after anti-PD-1 treatment. The source is a human donor with basal cell carcinoma.

The CDR3 DNA follows: TGTGCCAGTAGTCTAAGGACAGGGGTGGAAAAACTGTTTTTT. Translated: CASSLRTGVEKLFF. The chain is built from TRBV19 and TRBJ1-4; 9 bases line up with TRBD1. Trimming at V came to 5 bases and at J to 8 bases, leaving 6 bases not matched to a gene. The germline CDR1 and CDR2 sequences are LNHDA and SQIVND (reference sequence). The CDR3 length is 14 residues.